The 9 T cell receptor beta chains listed next were all sequenced from one sample in a study of shared clonotypes between healthy human individuals. Sequencing was performed with immunoSEQ multiplex PCR; in TCRdb, only in-frame clones are kept and a portion is missing. In the table there are 2.5 million or so clones, 85% to 95% of which are singletons. Sequenced material: naive CD4+ T cells sorted from blood. Subset of the sample: CD45RA+ positively selected. These receptors originate from a man aged 18 to 30 in good health.

This clone was counted once. The sample carries other DNA sequences with the same CDR3. The chain combines TRBV6-5 with TRBJ2-7; D unclear. Germline loops: CDR1 MNHEY, CDR2 SVGAGI. With 2 bases removed from V and 0 bases from J, the gap between germline ends came to 8 bases. The CDR3 spans 14 residues. The CDR3 region is CASSYRGTSYEQYF. The CDR3 DNA reads as TGTGCCAGCAGTTACCGCGGAACCTCCTACGAGCAGTACTTC.

This chain links TRBV6-5 with TRBJ1-2, with TRBD1 as a possible D gene (5 bases). The CDR3 runs 15 residues. Germline assignment: CDR1 MNHEY and CDR2 SVGAGI. V lost 2 bases to trimming and J lost 2 bases, with 12 bases between them. The CDR3 sequence: CASSYLRDGNYGYTF. As DNA, the CDR3 is TGTGCCAGCAGTTACCTCCGGGACGGAAACTATGGCTACACCTTC.

Remarks on this clone: In the same sample, other DNA sequences code for this CDR3. J is TRBJ2-7 and V is TRBV11-2; TRBD1 aligns across 8 bases. CDR3 size: 14 residues. V trimming: 6 bases; J trimming: 3 bases; junction bases outside the gene matches: 7. Looked up from germline, CDR1 is SGHAT and CDR2 is FQNNGV. This CDR3 is CASSSTGVSYEQYF. The DNA for the CDR3 is TGTGCCAGCAGTTCGACAGGGGTAAGCTACGAGCAGTACTTC.

This clone was seen once. The chain's CDR3 is CASSGEQGEYRGYTF. CDR3 in DNA: TGTGCCAGCAGTGGGGAACAGGGGGAATATCGTGGCTACACCTTC. This chain joins TRBV28 and TRBJ1-2, with 8 positions matching TRBD1. The length of the CDR3 is 15 residues. Germline V CDR1 and CDR2: MDHEN, SYDVKM. V lost 5 bases to trimming and J lost 7 bases; unmatched junction nucleotides: 12.

The chain carries TRBV5-1 and TRBJ1-5; D gene unclear. In germline, CDR1 is SGHRS, CDR2 YFSETQ. CDR3 length: 13 amino acids. The V gene lost 4 bases and the J gene lost 7 bases, with 12 bases spanning the gap. As DNA, the CDR3 is TGCGCCAGCAGCCCCTACGGTGAGCAGCCCCAGCATTTT. Translation gives CASSPYGEQPQHF.

The chain employs TRBV6-1 and TRBJ2-7; 10 bases agree with TRBD1. The CDR3 extends over 12 amino acids. Looked up from germline, CDR1 is MNHNS and CDR2 is SASEGT. V gave up 10 bases and J gave up 6 bases; unmatched junction bases: 6. CDR3 sequence (DNA): TGTGCCACCACCAGGACAGGGGGCGAGCAGTACTTC. Encoded protein: CATTRTGGEQYF.

In its sample, this clone was seen a few times. The genes are TRBV10-3 and TRBJ1-2; D might be TRBD1 (5 bases). Germline V gene sequence: CDR1 ENHRY, CDR2 SYGVKD. V was shortened by 10 bases and J by 7 bases, with 13 bases between the two germline ends. This CDR3 has 11 amino acids. The CDR3 nucleotides read TGTGCCACAGGCGGGGGGATTGGCTACACCTTC. Translating it yields CATGGGIGYTF.

This clone is a singleton in its sample. The genes are TRBV28 and TRBJ1-4; possible D gene TRBD1, 5 bases. The CDR3 is 16 amino acids. V was clipped by 5 bases and J by 7 bases, with 20 bases between them. CDR1 and CDR2 from the germline V gene are MDHEN and SYDVKM. CDR3 protein: CASSPIDSLGGEKLFF. In DNA, the CDR3 is TGTGCCAGCAGTCCCATAGACTCCCTCGGGGGTGAAAAACTGTTTTTT.

This chain uses TRBV6-6 with TRBJ1-2; D is unclear. The CDR3 sequence is 14 residues long. Germline V gives CDR1 MNHNY, CDR2 SVGAGI (reference sequence). V lost 2 bases and J 2 bases, leaving 9 bases between the germline ends. The CDR3 DNA is TGTGCCAGCAGTTACAAGGAGCCGAACTATGGCTACACCTTC. Its translation is CASSYKEPNYGYTF.